This TCR beta chain was profiled in a study of cytomegalovirus exposure and HLA in healthy donors. In the study overall: Both the approximately 120 validation repertoires and the approximately 700 first-cohort repertoires used the same platform, as reported by a later analysis.

Germline V gene data show CDR1 as MDHEN and CDR2 as SYDVKM. The V gene lost 1 base and the J gene lost 2 bases, with 5 bases spanning the gap. There are 14 residues in the CDR3. Sequenced by immunoSEQ multiplex PCR; TCRdb stores in-frame clones only, minus some. The data contain about 270,000 clones, approximately 86% of them singletons. The origin of this receptor is a woman under 30 in good health and CMV-seronegative. The sample consisted of PBMCs. This chain connects TRBV28 to TRBJ2-2; D is uncertain. As DNA, the CDR3 is TGTGCCAGCAGTTTATACGGTAACACCGGGGAGCTGTTTTTT. Its translation: CASSLYGNTGELFF.